This entry describes one TCR beta chain. Primers: 60 Vbeta forward and 13 Jbeta reverse. The data were produced by immunoSEQ multiplex PCR, yet TCRdb's version contains in-frame clones alone and is incomplete. The sample consists of 100,000 to 150,000 clones, around 72% of them appearing once. This specimen comes from a study of cytomegalovirus exposure and HLA in healthy donors. This CDR3 is built from 17 residues. The V gene's germline CDR1 is LGHNA and CDR2 YNFKEQ. Trimming cost V 1 base and J 0 bases, with 13 bases left between them. This chain links TRBV4-2 with TRBJ2-1; the D gene is possibly TRBD2 (5 bases). The clonotype comes from a woman aged 40 to 50 in good health and CMV-seronegative. Specimen: PBMCs. The CDR3 is CASSQGPPGSSYNEQFF. The CDR3 DNA follows: TGTGCCAGCAGCCAAGGTCCTCCGGGAAGCTCCTACAATGAGCAGTTCTTC.